One sample yielded the 31 T cell receptor beta chains listed below, sequenced in a study of shared clonotypes between healthy human individuals. CD45RO negativity and positive selection for CCR7 defined naive CD8 cells, a population that excluded terminally differentiated effector memory CD45RA+ cells. Clones were sequenced by immunoSEQ multiplex PCR, and TCRdb holds only the in-frame ones, with some missing. The top ten hold 1% to 1.5% of the sample, which has about 1,800,000 clones, approximately 94% seen once. The sequenced sample was naive CD8+ T cells sorted from blood. These receptors were taken from a man aged 18-30 years in good health.

This clone was recorded once. V usage is TRBV29-1 and J usage is TRBJ1-5, with 10 positions matching TRBD1. Germline lookup yields CDR1 SQVTM and CDR2 ANQGSEA. Trimming removed 6 bases from V and 0 bases from J; junction bases left unmatched: 2. There are 14 residues in the CDR3. CDR3 coding DNA: TGCAGCGTCTGGACAGGGGGTAGCAATCAGCCCCAGCATTTT. Protein sequence: CSVWTGGSNQPQHF.

This chain uses TRBV15 with TRBJ2-5; no clear D. The ends were cut back, 0 bases at V and 1 base at J, with 9 bases in the middle. The CDR3 is 15 amino acids. CDR1 is LNHNV, CDR2 YYDKDF, per germline (reference sequence). CDR3 sequence: CATSRDRQIQETQYF. DNA of the CDR3: TGTGCCACCAGCAGAGATCGGCAGATCCAAGAGACCCAGTACTTC.

The genes are TRBV28 and TRBJ2-2, with 8 bases aligning to TRBD2. V was clipped by 6 bases and J by 7 bases; unmatched bases: 7. Germline V gives CDR1 MDHEN, CDR2 SYDVKM. CDR3 length: 14 amino acids. CDR3 coding DNA: TGTGCCAGCAGCTTAGCCGGGGGGGTCGGGGAGCTGTTTTTT. It encodes CASSLAGGVGELFF. Together with reference TRBV28 and TRBJ2-2, the CDR3 gives the full variable domain: DVKVTQSSRYLVKRTGEKVFLECVQDMDHENMFWYRQDPGLGLRLIYFSYDVKMKEKGDIPEGYSVSREKKERFSLILESASTNQTSMYLCASSLAGGVGELFFGEGSRLTVL.

The CDR3 coding sequence is TGCGCCAGCAGCCAAGATCGGTCCGCTAGGGCTTTCTTT. Translating gives CASSQDRSARAFF. The chain carries TRBV4-3 and TRBJ1-1; D is undetermined. Trimming pared 0 bases from V and 11 bases from J, leaving 13 bases between. The CDR3 runs to 13 residues. Germline V lookup: CDR1 LGHNA, CDR2 YSLEER.

This clone showed up just once. The CDR3 is CASTGGSDTQYF. The CDR3 DNA reads TGCGCCAGCACGGGTGGATCAGATACGCAGTATTTT. The rearrangement joins TRBV5-1 to TRBJ2-3; no reliable D call. The CDR3 length is 12 residues. Germline CDR1 SGHRS, CDR2 YFSETQ. V gave up 6 bases and J gave up 4 bases, with 9 bases separating them.

The DNA of the CDR3 is TGTGCCAGAAGCACCCCGGGACTAGCGGACAATGAGCAGTTCTTC. As protein: CARSTPGLADNEQFF. This sequence joins TRBV5-3 and TRBJ2-1; 11 bases align to TRBD2. Being an ORF, TRBV5-3 has a function that is uncertain. The CDR3 totals 15 residues. V shed 4 bases and J 5 bases; nucleotides not matched to a gene: 5.

CDR3 coding DNA: TGTGCCTGGAGTGCGAGGTTTGGCTACACCTTC. Its translation is CAWSARFGYTF. V and J are TRBV30 and TRBJ1-2; D is uncertain. Trimming removed 1 base at V and 7 bases at J, with 7 bases between. This CDR3 comprises 11 residues. Germline V gene data show CDR1 as GTSNPN and CDR2 as SVGIG (reference sequence).

The chain joins TRBV7-9 to TRBJ2-7; no clear D gene. CDR3 length: 14 amino acids. Per germline, CDR1 SEHNR and CDR2 FQNEAQ (reference sequence). Deletions cut 4 bases from V and 1 base from J, with 11 bases between. CDR3 nucleotide sequence: TGTGCCAGCAGCTCCCTGACTGATTCCTACGAGCAGTACTTC. It translates to CASSSLTDSYEQYF.

The chain uses TRBV11-2 and TRBJ2-1; the D is unclear. CDR1 SGHAT and CDR2 FQNNGV come from the germline V gene. This CDR3 is 12 amino acids long. Trimming took 1 base from V and 9 from J, leaving 7 bases between them. CDR3 loop: CASSLVVREQFF. In DNA form, the CDR3 reads TGTGCCAGCAGCTTAGTAGTCCGTGAGCAGTTCTTC.

The V gene is TRBV27, the J gene TRBJ2-1; 8 bases line up with TRBD2. CDR1 MNHEY and CDR2 SMNVEV come from the germline V gene (reference sequence). V lost 2 bases and J lost 9; bases outside the gene matches: 9. The CDR3 is made up of 15 amino acids. The CDR3 spells CASSLKAGAWTEQFF. CDR3 sequence (DNA): TGTGCCAGCAGTTTAAAAGCGGGAGCATGGACTGAGCAGTTCTTC.

The V and J genes are TRBV5-1 and TRBJ1-1; D is uncertain. The CDR3 is 15 residues long. Deletions cut 1 base from V and 1 base from J, with 11 bases between. In germline, CDR1 is SGHRS, CDR2 YFSETQ. The CDR3 loop is CASSLFPDGNTEAFF. In DNA, the CDR3 is TGCGCCAGCAGCTTGTTCCCAGACGGGAACACTGAAGCTTTCTTT.

In regard to this clone: This sample includes further DNA sequences coding for the same CDR3. This rearrangement joins TRBV28 to TRBJ1-5, with a tentative D call TRBD1 (6 bases). The CDR3 extends over 15 amino acids. Trimming took off 3 bases at V and 4 bases at J, with 13 bases between the two ends. Germline values: CDR1 MDHEN, CDR2 SYDVKM. As DNA, the CDR3 is TGTGCCAGCAGTTTGAGGGGGTTAGGGAATCAGCCCCAGCATTTT. Translation: CASSLRGLGNQPQHF.

The chain carries TRBV28 and TRBJ2-2, with D possibly matching TRBD1 (6 bases). CDR1 and CDR2 from the germline V gene are MDHEN and SYDVKM. This CDR3 contains 16 residues. Trimming took 3 bases from V and 1 from J, leaving 12 bases between them. CDR3 residues: CASSFGVRGNTGELFF. CDR3 in DNA: TGTGCCAGCAGTTTTGGGGTCAGGGGGAACACCGGGGAGCTGTTTTTT.

The chain combines TRBV10-3 with TRBJ2-5; possibly TRBD2 for D (5 bases). Trimming removed 0 bases at V and 3 bases at J, with 8 bases between. Germline-derived CDR1 and CDR2 are ENHRY and SYGVKD. This CDR3 region has 14 residues. CDR3 nucleotides: TGTGCCATCAGTGAGTCACGAGGGAAAGAGACCCAGTACTTC. It translates to CAISESRGKETQYF.

The genes are TRBV28 and TRBJ1-2, with TRBD1 matching over 9 bases. CDR1 is MDHEN and CDR2 is SYDVKM in the germline V gene. The V and J ends lost 5 bases and 5 bases, in that order; junction bases with no gene match: 9. The CDR3 length is 15 residues. The CDR3 reads CASSPPTGGWYGYTF. The DNA for the CDR3 is TGTGCCAGCAGTCCACCCACAGGGGGCTGGTATGGCTACACCTTC.

This clone was seen a single time. This rearrangement joins TRBV11-2 to TRBJ1-2; 8 bases align to TRBD1. The germline CDR1 and CDR2 sequences are SGHAT and FQNNGV. This CDR3 has 15 amino acids. After removal of 1 base from V and 6 bases from J, the junction contained 7 bases not matched to a gene. CDR3 region: CASSLVSRGLDGYTF. CDR3 in DNA: TGTGCCAGCAGCTTAGTGTCCAGGGGGCTTGATGGCTACACCTTC.

The chain employs TRBV19 and TRBJ1-2, with D possibly being TRBD1 (6 bases). The germline V and J ends were trimmed by 6 bases and 0 bases, with 8 bases remaining between them. Per germline, CDR1 LNHDA and CDR2 SQIVND (reference sequence). The CDR3 spans 13 residues. The CDR3 protein is CASRQGSNYGYTF. The CDR3 DNA sequence: TGTGCCAGTAGACAGGGATCTAACTATGGCTACACCTTC.

In nucleotides, the CDR3 is TGTGCCAGCAGCCCACAGGGGATTGGCACAGATACGCAGTATTTT. Protein product: CASSPQGIGTDTQYF. The rearrangement joins TRBV9 to TRBJ2-3; 7 bases align to TRBD1. V gave up 4 bases and J gave up 1 base; unmatched junction bases: 6. Looked up from germline, CDR1 is SGDLS and CDR2 is YYNGEE. CDR3 length: 15 residues.

The V call is TRBV7-3, the J call TRBJ2-7; 13 bases map to TRBD2. The CDR3 runs 15 residues. CDR1 is SGHTA, CDR2 FQGTGA, per germline. V trimming: 6 bases; J trimming: 2 bases; junction bases outside the gene matches: 4. For the CDR3, the DNA is TGTGCCAGCAGTCCGACTAGCGGGGGGACCTACGAGCAGTACTTC. Its translation: CASSPTSGGTYEQYF.

The V gene is TRBV10-1, the J gene TRBJ2-7; 10 nucleotides match TRBD2. V lost 2 bases, J lost 1 base, and 5 bases stayed unmatched. CDR1 WNHNN and CDR2 SYGVQD come from the germline V gene (reference sequence). The CDR3 sequence is 16 residues long. Here the CDR3 DNA reads TGCGCCAGCAGTGAGGCTAGCGGGAGAGTTTCCTACGAGCAGTACTTC. As protein: CASSEASGRVSYEQYF.

The rearrangement links TRBV5-6 to TRBJ2-7, with 8 bases identical to TRBD1. The CDR3 is 15 residues long. The germline CDR1 and CDR2 sequences are SGHDT and YYEEEE. V dropped 2 bases and J dropped 5; count of bases not matched to a gene: 9. CDR3 protein: CASSLEGQGIHEQYF. The CDR3 nucleotides read TGTGCCAGCAGCTTAGAAGGACAGGGTATACACGAGCAGTACTTC.

The genes are TRBV29-1 and TRBJ2-7; D might be TRBD1 (5 bases). The CDR3 contains 14 residues. Germline values: CDR1 SQVTM, CDR2 ANQGSEA. V lost 5 bases, J lost 1 base, and 15 bases lay in between. The CDR3 sequence: CSVMGEQASYEQYF. CDR3 DNA: TGCAGCGTTATGGGTGAACAGGCGTCCTACGAGCAGTACTTC.

V usage is TRBV10-3 and J usage is TRBJ2-3; the D call may be TRBD1 or TRBD2 (5 bases each). Trimming removed 2 bases from V and 4 bases from J, with 16 bases in between. The CDR3 contains 16 residues. CDR1 and CDR2 (germline): ENHRY, SYGVKD. The CDR3 DNA reads as TGTGCCATCAGTGAGGTTGGATCAGGGACCGCAGATACGCAGTATTTT. This translates into CAISEVGSGTADTQYF.

The V call is TRBV28, the J call TRBJ1-1; D is possibly TRBD1 (5 bases). Germline lookup yields CDR1 MDHEN and CDR2 SYDVKM. This CDR3 region has 17 residues. V gave up 0 bases and J gave up 2 bases, with 16 bases separating them. CDR3 sequence (DNA): TGTGCCAGCAGTTTATGGGGGTTCGGGGACGGTAACACTGAAGCTTTCTTT. This translates into CASSLWGFGDGNTEAFF. Filled out from reference TRBV28 and TRBJ1-1, the complete variable domain reads DVKVTQSSRYLVKRTGEKVFLECVQDMDHENMFWYRQDPGLGLRLIYFSYDVKMKEKGDIPEGYSVSREKKERFSLILESASTNQTSMYLCASSLWGFGDGNTEAFFGQGTRLTVV.

The chain combines TRBV9 with TRBJ2-3; unclear D gene. V lost 6 bases to trimming and J lost 0 bases, with 14 bases between them. Germline V gene lookup returns CDR1 SGDLS and CDR2 YYNGEE. The CDR3 covers 15 residues. The CDR3 loop reads CASIPGVDSTDTQYF. The CDR3 region has the DNA TGTGCCAGCATCCCTGGGGTCGACAGCACAGATACGCAGTATTTT.

The chain joins TRBV30 to TRBJ2-1; possibly TRBD1 or TRBD2 for D (6 bases each). Germline assignment: CDR1 GTSNPN and CDR2 SVGIG (reference sequence). CDR3 length: 16 residues. Deletions cut 1 base from V and 10 bases from J, with 23 bases between. CDR3 protein: CAWSEGGGPVYREQFF. The DNA of the CDR3 is TGTGCCTGGAGTGAAGGTGGGGGGCCAGTGTACCGCGAGCAGTTCTTC.

The genes are TRBV7-8 and TRBJ2-3; 7 bases fit TRBD2. This CDR3 region has 16 residues. V lost 1 base, J lost 3 bases, and 7 bases stayed unmatched. Germline lookup yields CDR1 SGHVS and CDR2 FQNEAQ. CDR3 sequence reads: CASSLDWRELTDTQYF. CDR3 sequence (DNA): TGTGCCAGCAGCTTAGACTGGCGGGAGTTAACAGATACGCAGTATTTT.

The genes are TRBV19 and TRBJ2-2; 10 bases are a match to TRBD2. V trimming: 1 base; J trimming: 5 bases; junction bases outside the gene matches: 10. The CDR3 runs 18 residues. Germline V gene data show CDR1 as LNHDA and CDR2 as SQIVND (reference sequence). The CDR3 nucleotides are TGTGCCAGTAGTATAGTAGGCGGCCTAGCGGGAGAAACCGGGGAGCTGTTTTTT. This gives the protein CASSIVGGLAGETGELFF.

The genes are TRBV7-8 and TRBJ2-2, with D perhaps assigned TRBD1 or TRBD2 (5 bases each). This CDR3 is built from 15 residues. CDR1 and CDR2 (germline): SGHVS, FQNEAQ. V shed 3 bases and J shed 3 bases, with 11 bases lying between them. In nucleotides, the CDR3 is TGTGCCAGCAGCTTCTACGGGGCGGACACCGGGGAGCTGTTTTTT. Protein: CASSFYGADTGELFF.

V and J are TRBV27 and TRBJ2-5, with D tentatively TRBD1 (6 bases). The germline V gene has CDR1 MNHEY and CDR2 SMNVEV (reference sequence). V shed 6 bases and J shed 5 bases, with 13 bases lying between them. The CDR3 has 13 amino acids. The CDR3 loop reads CASRGQRFETQYF. DNA of the CDR3: TGTGCCAGCAGAGGACAGCGGTTTGAGACCCAGTACTTC.

The chain carries TRBV28 and TRBJ1-1; TRBD1 might be the D (5 bases). The length of the CDR3 is 14 residues. Germline-derived CDR1 and CDR2 are MDHEN and SYDVKM. With 7 bases removed from V and 1 base from J, the gap between germline ends came to 13 bases. The CDR3 nucleotides read TGTGCCAGCAACTGGGGGGATTCGAACACTGAAGCTTTCTTT. The encoded protein is CASNWGDSNTEAFF.